Listed below are T cell receptor beta chains from one sample, sequenced in a study of T cells in Graves' hyperthyroidism and ophthalmopathy. TCRdb re-derived calls from the multiplex PCR reads in MiXCR, one entry per CDR3 protein. Of approximately 400,000 distinct CDR3 sequences listed, about a fifth are singletons. The sample comprised blood. Receptors were obtained from a woman younger than 30 with Graves' hyperthyroidism. Both conserved end residues are part of each CDR3. The order of the fields is V gene, D gene, clone size, J gene, CDR3 DNA, CDR3 protein. D genes are given only for firm matches. Size is omitted from some rows. Given values are once, few, many or a class for expanded clones.

v_gene: TRBV12-3/TRBV12-4
d_gene: .
abundance: many
j_gene: TRBJ2-2
CDR3nt: TGTGCCAGCAGTCGGGACATTACCGGGGAGCTGTTTTTT
CDR3aa: CASSRDITGELFF

v_gene: TRBV7-3
d_gene: .
abundance: many
j_gene: TRBJ2-7
CDR3nt: TGTGCCAGCAGCGCGGACCTCAAGGGCGGCGAGCAGTACTTC
CDR3aa: CASSADLKGGEQYF

v_gene: TRBV20-1
d_gene: .
abundance: many
j_gene: TRBJ1-2
CDR3nt: TGCAGTGCTCTCCGCGGGGGCGCCCTTGGGGGCTACACCTTC
CDR3aa: CSALRGGALGGYTF

v_gene: TRBV12-3/TRBV12-4
d_gene: .
abundance: many
j_gene: TRBJ2-5
CDR3nt: TGTGCCAGCAGACGTACAGGGCAAGAGACCCAGTACTTC
CDR3aa: CASRRTGQETQYF

v_gene: TRBV11-2
d_gene: TRBD2
abundance: .
j_gene: TRBJ2-1
CDR3nt: TGTGCCAGCAGCTACGGACTAGCGGGGGACCCTTACAATGAGCAGTTCTTC
CDR3aa: CASSYGLAGDPYNEQFF

v_gene: TRBV6-2/TRBV6-3
d_gene: .
abundance: many
j_gene: TRBJ1-2
CDR3nt: TGTGCCAGCACCAGGGAGGGATACTATGGCTACACCTTC
CDR3aa: CASTREGYYGYTF

v_gene: TRBV11-2
d_gene: TRBD2
abundance: .
j_gene: TRBJ2-2
CDR3nt: TGTGCCAGCAGCCTAGGTTGGGGACTACCAGGGTCCGGGGAGCTGTTTTTT
CDR3aa: CASSLGWGLPGSGELFF

v_gene: TRBV24-1
d_gene: TRBD2
abundance: few
j_gene: TRBJ2-5
CDR3nt: TGTGCCACCAGGGACTCGGGACTACAAGAGACCCAGTACTTC
CDR3aa: CATRDSGLQETQYF

v_gene: TRBV20-1
d_gene: .
abundance: many
j_gene: TRBJ2-7
CDR3nt: TGCAGTGCTAGCTCCTGGGCAAGAATCTACGAGCAGTACTTC
CDR3aa: CSASSWARIYEQYF

v_gene: TRBV6-5
d_gene: .
abundance: many
j_gene: TRBJ1-2
CDR3nt: TGTGCCAGCAGTTACTCGAATCGGGGGGCTTGTACCTTC
CDR3aa: CASSYSNRGACTF

v_gene: TRBV4-1
d_gene: .
abundance: many
j_gene: TRBJ1-1
CDR3nt: TGCGCCAGCAGCCAAGTCTATTCCCAACTCCTGAACACTGAAGCTTTCTTT
CDR3aa: CASSQVYSQLLNTEAFF

v_gene: TRBV20-1
d_gene: .
abundance: many
j_gene: TRBJ2-7
CDR3nt: TGCAGTGCTCCTACCCGAACTAGTGACGAGCAGTACTTC
CDR3aa: CSAPTRTSDEQYF

v_gene: TRBV15
d_gene: .
abundance: many
j_gene: TRBJ2-7
CDR3nt: TGTGCCACCAGCCCCTCGGTTGCGGACGAGCAGTACTTC
CDR3aa: CATSPSVADEQYF

v_gene: TRBV5-1
d_gene: .
abundance: many
j_gene: TRBJ2-7
CDR3nt: TGCGCCAGCAGCTTGGTACCCATACAGGATTGGGTCGAGGGCTACGAGCAGTACTTC
CDR3aa: CASSLVPIQDWVEGYEQYF

v_gene: TRBV6-1
d_gene: .
abundance: .
j_gene: TRBJ1-6
CDR3nt: TGTGCCAGCAAGGTTTTTGAGACGACGGCGTATAATTCACCCCTCCACTTT
CDR3aa: CASKVFETTAYNSPLHF

v_gene: TRBV4-3
d_gene: .
abundance: .
j_gene: TRBJ1-2
CDR3nt: TGCGCCAGCAGCCAAGATCACGGGAACTATGGCTACACCTTC
CDR3aa: CASSQDHGNYGYTF

v_gene: TRBV27
d_gene: .
abundance: many
j_gene: TRBJ2-5
CDR3nt: TGTGCCAGCAGTTTATCGTGGGGGGAGACCCAGTACTTC
CDR3aa: CASSLSWGETQYF

v_gene: TRBV7-3
d_gene: .
abundance: many
j_gene: TRBJ1-6
CDR3nt: TGTGCCAGCAGCTTAACAGGGGAGGGTGCACCCCTCCACTTT
CDR3aa: CASSLTGEGAPLHF

v_gene: TRBV13
d_gene: .
abundance: many
j_gene: TRBJ1-1
CDR3nt: TGTGCCAGCAGCTCGATTAGGGTCCTATTGAACACTGAAGCTTTCTTT
CDR3aa: CASSSIRVLLNTEAFF

v_gene: TRBV6-5
d_gene: TRBD1
abundance: many
j_gene: TRBJ1-1
CDR3nt: TGTGCCAGCAGTCACGCGGACAGGGGGCTAGAAGCTTTCTTT
CDR3aa: CASSHADRGLEAFF

v_gene: TRBV5-4
d_gene: TRBD1
abundance: many
j_gene: TRBJ1-2
CDR3nt: TGTGCCAGCAGCGAGGACAGGCGGGCCTATGGCTACACCTTC
CDR3aa: CASSEDRRAYGYTF

v_gene: TRBV29-1
d_gene: .
abundance: many
j_gene: TRBJ1-5
CDR3nt: TGCAGCGTCGCCCCGGGGATCGGTCAGCCCCAGCATTTT
CDR3aa: CSVAPGIGQPQHF

v_gene: TRBV11-3
d_gene: .
abundance: many
j_gene: TRBJ2-2
CDR3nt: TGTGCCAGCAGCTTTCTGCGAAACACCGGGGAGCTGTTTTTT
CDR3aa: CASSFLRNTGELFF

v_gene: TRBV20-1
d_gene: TRBD1
abundance: many
j_gene: TRBJ1-2
CDR3nt: TGCAGTGCACCCGGGACAGGGACGTATGGCTACACCTTC
CDR3aa: CSAPGTGTYGYTF

v_gene: TRBV20-1
d_gene: .
abundance: many
j_gene: TRBJ2-7
CDR3nt: TGCAGTGCTAGAGATCTAGAAAGGGGGGATTTATACGAGCAGTACTTC
CDR3aa: CSARDLERGDLYEQYF

v_gene: TRBV7-8
d_gene: .
abundance: many
j_gene: TRBJ1-1
CDR3nt: TGTGCCAGCAGCTTATGGGAGGGGTTTAGCTTGAACACTGAAGCTTTCTTT
CDR3aa: CASSLWEGFSLNTEAFF

v_gene: TRBV6-1
d_gene: TRBD1
abundance: once
j_gene: TRBJ1-1
CDR3nt: TGTGCCAGCAGTGAAGGTCCGGGACAGGGATGG
CDR3aa: CASSEGPGQGW

v_gene: TRBV11-2
d_gene: .
abundance: many
j_gene: TRBJ1-1
CDR3nt: TGTGCCAGCAGCTTCCACGGCACTGAAGCTTTCTTT
CDR3aa: CASSFHGTEAFF

v_gene: TRBV24-1
d_gene: .
abundance: many
j_gene: TRBJ1-2
CDR3nt: TGTGCCACCTCTACCGGGACCTCTGGCTACACCTTC
CDR3aa: CATSTGTSGYTF

v_gene: TRBV6-1
d_gene: .
abundance: many
j_gene: TRBJ1-1
CDR3nt: TGTGCCAGCAGTGACAGGGGTGTTCGGAGCACTGAAGCTTTCTTT
CDR3aa: CASSDRGVRSTEAFF

v_gene: TRBV29-1
d_gene: .
abundance: many
j_gene: TRBJ2-5
CDR3nt: TGCAGCGTTGTGTTATGGAGCTACGAGACCCAGTACTTC
CDR3aa: CSVVLWSYETQYF